This T cell receptor beta chain emerged from a study of T-cell memory formation after mild COVID-19. General observations from the study: Shrinking CD4+ clones were chiefly CM and EM; CD8+ ones were chiefly EMRA. Clones that contracted from day 15 to 85 had balanced CD4/CD8; later expanders were CD4+ biased.

The CDR3 has 16 amino acids. The germline V gene has CDR1 SGHTA and CDR2 FQGNSA. V was clipped by 3 bases and J by 4 bases, with 17 bases between them. This clonotype was seen many times. Its antigen is currently unknown. TCRdb reanalysed the 5' RACE reads using MiXCR and keeps one entry per CDR3 protein. This table has 390,000 or so distinct CDR3 sequences, roughly 15% appearing once. The clonotype comes from a man between 18 and 35 years old who had mild COVID-19 (a few samples of this study predate the infection). Cell type and time point are not known. The J gene is TRBJ2-3, the V gene TRBV7-2, with D possibly being TRBD2 (7 bases). The sequencing sample was made of PBMCs or a T cell subset sorted from them (not recorded which). Here the CDR3 reads CASSFVGGGASDTQYF. The CDR3 coding sequence is TGTGCCAGCAGCTTTGTAGGTGGGGGGGCATCAGATACGCAGTATTTT.